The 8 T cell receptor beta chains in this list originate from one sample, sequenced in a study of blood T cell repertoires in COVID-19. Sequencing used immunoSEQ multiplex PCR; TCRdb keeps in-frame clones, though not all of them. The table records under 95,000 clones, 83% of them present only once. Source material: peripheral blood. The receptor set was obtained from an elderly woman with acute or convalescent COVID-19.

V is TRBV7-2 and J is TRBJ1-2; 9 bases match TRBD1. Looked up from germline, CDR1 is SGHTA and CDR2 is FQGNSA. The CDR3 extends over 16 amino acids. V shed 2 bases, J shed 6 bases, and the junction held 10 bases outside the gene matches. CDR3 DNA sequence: TGTGCCAGCAGCTTAAATCATGGACAGGGGTCGCATGGCTACACCTTC. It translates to CASSLNHGQGSHGYTF.

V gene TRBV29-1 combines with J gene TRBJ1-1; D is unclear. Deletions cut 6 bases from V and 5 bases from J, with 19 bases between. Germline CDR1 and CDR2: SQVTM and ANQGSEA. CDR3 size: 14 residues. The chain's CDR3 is CSVTLGGPGTEAFF. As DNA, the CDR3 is TGCAGCGTGACGTTAGGCGGGCCAGGAACTGAAGCTTTCTTT. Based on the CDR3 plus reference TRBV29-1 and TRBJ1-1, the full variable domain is SAVISQKPSRDICQRGTSLTIQCQVDSQVTMMFWYRQQPGQSLTLIATANQGSEATYESGFVIDKFPISRPNLTFSTLTVSNMSPEDSSIYLCSVTLGGPGTEAFFGQGTRLTVV.

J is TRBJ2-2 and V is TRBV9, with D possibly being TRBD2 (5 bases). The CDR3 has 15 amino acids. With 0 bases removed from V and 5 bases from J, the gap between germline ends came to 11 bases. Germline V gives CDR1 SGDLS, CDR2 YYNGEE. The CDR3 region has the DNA TGTGCCAGCAGCGTAGTGCTAGCCGGGACCGGGGAGCTGTTTTTT. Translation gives CASSVVLAGTGELFF.

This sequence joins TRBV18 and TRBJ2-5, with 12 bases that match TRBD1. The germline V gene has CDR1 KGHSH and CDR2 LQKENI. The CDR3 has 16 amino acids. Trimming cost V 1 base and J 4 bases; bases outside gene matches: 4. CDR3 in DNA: TGTGCCAGCTCACCACGCGGGACAGGGGGCGGAGAGACCCAGTACTTC. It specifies CASSPRGTGGGETQYF.

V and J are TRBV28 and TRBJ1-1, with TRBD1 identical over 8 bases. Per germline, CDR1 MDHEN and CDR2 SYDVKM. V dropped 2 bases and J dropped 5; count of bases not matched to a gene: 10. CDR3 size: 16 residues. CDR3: CASSLPLLTGDTEAFF. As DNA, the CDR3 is TGTGCCAGCAGTTTACCCCTCCTGACAGGGGATACTGAAGCTTTCTTT.

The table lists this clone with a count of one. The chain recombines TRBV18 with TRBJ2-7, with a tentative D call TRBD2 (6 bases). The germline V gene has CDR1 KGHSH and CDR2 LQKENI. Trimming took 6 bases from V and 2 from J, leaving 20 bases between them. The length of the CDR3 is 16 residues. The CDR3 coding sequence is TGTGCCAGCTCTCTCGGAGAGAGCGGGTCCCCCTACGAGCAGTACTTC. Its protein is CASSLGESGSPYEQYF.

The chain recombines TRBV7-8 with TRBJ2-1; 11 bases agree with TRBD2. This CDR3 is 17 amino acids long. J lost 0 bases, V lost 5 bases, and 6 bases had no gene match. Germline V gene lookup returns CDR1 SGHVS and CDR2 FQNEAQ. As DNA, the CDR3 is TGTGCCAGCAGCCAGCTTAGCGGGAGGGCCTCCTACAATGAGCAGTTCTTC. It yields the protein CASSQLSGRASYNEQFF.

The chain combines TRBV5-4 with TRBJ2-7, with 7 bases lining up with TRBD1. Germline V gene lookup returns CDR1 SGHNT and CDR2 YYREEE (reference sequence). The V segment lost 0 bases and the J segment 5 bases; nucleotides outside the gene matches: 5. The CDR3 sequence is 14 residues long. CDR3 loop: CASSLDRGRHEQYF. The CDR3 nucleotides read TGTGCCAGCAGCTTGGACAGGGGAAGGCACGAGCAGTACTTC.